This T cell receptor beta chain was identified in a study of blood T cells in healthy people across ages. Looking at the study overall: About one barcoded beta molecule per two T cells was captured by template switching.

General study points: Higher diversity and more naive CD4+ cells were features of long-lived donors, compared to aged donors. Across samples, TCR beta diversity tracked strongly with naive T cell percentage.

Primers used in a second PCR of about 6 to 12 cycles were a sample-barcoded 5' primer and a J-beta primer mix. The template-switch adaptor was a 5' adaptor with 12 random nucleotides. It tagged each cDNA molecule. One entry per CDR3 protein results from TCRdb running MiXCR on the 5' RACE reads. The sample includes 1 million to 1.2 million distinct CDR3 sequences, less than 45% of them seen just once. Trimming pared 4 bases from V and 3 bases from J, leaving 13 bases between. Germline V gives CDR1 SQVTM, CDR2 ANQGSEA. The CDR3 is made up of 14 amino acids. Remarks on this clonotype: Antigen unknown.

Source material: blood. The V call is TRBV29-1, the J call TRBJ1-5; D unresolved. The TCR sequence derives from a man aged 18 to 29 in good health. Written as DNA, the CDR3 is TGCAGCGTTGGTCCCAGCGGGAACAATCAGCCCCAGCATTTT. Translating it yields CSVGPSGNNQPQHF.